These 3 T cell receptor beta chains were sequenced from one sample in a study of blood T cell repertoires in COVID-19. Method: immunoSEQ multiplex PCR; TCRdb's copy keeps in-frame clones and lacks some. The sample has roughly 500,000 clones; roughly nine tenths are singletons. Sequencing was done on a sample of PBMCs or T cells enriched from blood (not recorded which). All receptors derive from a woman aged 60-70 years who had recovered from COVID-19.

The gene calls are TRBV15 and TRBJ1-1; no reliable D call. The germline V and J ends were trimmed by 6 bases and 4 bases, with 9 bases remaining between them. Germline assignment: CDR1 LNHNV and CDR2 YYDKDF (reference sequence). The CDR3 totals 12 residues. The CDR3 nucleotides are TGTGCCACCAGGAGGGTGACCACTGAAGCTTTCTTT. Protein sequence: CATRRVTTEAFF.

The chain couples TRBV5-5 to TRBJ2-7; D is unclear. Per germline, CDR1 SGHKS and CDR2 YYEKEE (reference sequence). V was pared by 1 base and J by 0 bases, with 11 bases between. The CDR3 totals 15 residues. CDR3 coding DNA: TGTGCCAGCAGCTTGTTTGCGCCGGTCTCCTACGAGCAGTACTTC. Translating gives CASSLFAPVSYEQYF.

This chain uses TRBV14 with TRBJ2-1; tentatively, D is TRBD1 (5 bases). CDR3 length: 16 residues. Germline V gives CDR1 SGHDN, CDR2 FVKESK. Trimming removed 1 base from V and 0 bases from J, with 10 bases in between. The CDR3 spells CASSQGSGRSYNEQFF. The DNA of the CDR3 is TGTGCCAGCAGCCAAGGTTCAGGGCGCTCCTACAATGAGCAGTTCTTC.